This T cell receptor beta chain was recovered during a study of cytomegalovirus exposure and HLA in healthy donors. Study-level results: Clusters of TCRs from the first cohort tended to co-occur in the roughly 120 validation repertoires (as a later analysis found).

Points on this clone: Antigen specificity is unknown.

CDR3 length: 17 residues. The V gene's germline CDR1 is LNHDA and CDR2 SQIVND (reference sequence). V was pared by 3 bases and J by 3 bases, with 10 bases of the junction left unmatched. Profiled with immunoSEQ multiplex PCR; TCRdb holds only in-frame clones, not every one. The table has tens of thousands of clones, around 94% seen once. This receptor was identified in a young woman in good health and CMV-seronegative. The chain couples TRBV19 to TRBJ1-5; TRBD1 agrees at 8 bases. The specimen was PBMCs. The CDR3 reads CASSMLTGASFNQPQHF. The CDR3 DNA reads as TGTGCCAGTAGTATGTTGACAGGGGCGTCGTTCAATCAGCCCCAGCATTTT.